Given below is one T cell receptor (beta chain) in context. This clonotype turned up a few times. The antigen it recognizes is unknown. Base-call qualities are not available, and no considerably larger clone is one nucleotide away. These data belong to a study of post-analysis software for immune sequencing data (dated by TCRdb to 2013 to 2016). At the level of the whole study: Disease courses on record covered relapsing-remitting, secondary progressive and progressive-relapsing multiple sclerosis, though some patients had no subtype annotation. A subset of samples was prepared in parallel using single-end sample barcoding, then pooled and co-amplified after Illumina adapter ligation. The multiple sclerosis patient repertoires were compared with 11 previously published healthy control repertoires from donors aged about 6 to 26 years.

The investigation overall reported the following: Significantly lower normalized Chao1 diversity was found in multiple sclerosis patients than in controls, suggesting substantial peripheral T-cell clonal expansion. Four or five TRBV segments, including TRBV5-6, TRBV5-1 and TRBV20-1, were significantly more frequent in patients than controls. The multiple sclerosis patient group was slightly younger than the control group. Direct clustering with F measure revealed strong co-clustering of samples prepared in the same batch, which led to a batch-effect correction.

CDR1 MNHEY and CDR2 SVGEGT were looked up in the germline V gene. The V and J ends are trimmed by 5 bases and 12 bases, leaving 14 bases between them. The CDR3 starts with the cysteine, ends with the phenylalanine, and has 12 residues. Of all the DNA, just the CDR3 is kept, 36 bases in frame from base 1. To demonstrate the VDJtools post-analysis software, TCR beta repertoires were profiled from the peripheral blood of more than ten young patients with multiple sclerosis. The patients with multiple sclerosis were children and adolescents between about 6 and 16 years of age. The library was generated by PCR. The listed sequencing device is Illumina HiSeq 2500. To reduce PCR and sequencing biases, unique molecular identifiers were built into the TCR beta cDNA libraries. Roughly 500,000 cDNA molecules were obtained per 1 to 10 million input T cells, so each molecule approximated one T cell. The same protocol used for the earlier healthy control dataset was applied to prepare and sequence the patient libraries. Within a given batch, samples were prepared together, multiplexed and sequenced on the same HiSeq lane. Turning to the authors' computational methods: MIGEC was used to process the raw barcoded reads, and molecular identifier groups with only a single read were discarded before consensus assembly and CDR3 extraction. VDJtools was used for post-analysis of the clonotype tables, and diversity was normalized by down-sampling every dataset to the size of the smallest sample. Repertoire overlap clustering matched CDR3 amino acid but not nucleotide sequences to correct batch-related cross-sample contamination. Starting from the raw public reads, TCRdb applied fastp trimming at Q25, assembled clones with MiXCR and retained in-frame beta chains. A single entry per CDR3 protein holds the most common genes and DNA from its merged rows. The V and J calls were not made by the authors but by TCRdb's processing. This sample comprises a few hundred thousand distinct CDR3 sequences, approximately 38% of them detected only once. Clones ranked in the top ten supply approximately 7.6% of the sample.

Sequences were obtained from blood. The sequence links TRBV6-2 or TRBV6-3 to TRBJ2-1, with the D call perhaps TRBD1 or TRBD2, each one matching 5 bases. This clonotype was sampled from a girl aged 2 to 9 with multiple sclerosis. The CDR3 is CASSRTSRGQFF. The bases read TGTGCCAGCAGTCGGACCTCGAGGGGGCAGTTCTTC.